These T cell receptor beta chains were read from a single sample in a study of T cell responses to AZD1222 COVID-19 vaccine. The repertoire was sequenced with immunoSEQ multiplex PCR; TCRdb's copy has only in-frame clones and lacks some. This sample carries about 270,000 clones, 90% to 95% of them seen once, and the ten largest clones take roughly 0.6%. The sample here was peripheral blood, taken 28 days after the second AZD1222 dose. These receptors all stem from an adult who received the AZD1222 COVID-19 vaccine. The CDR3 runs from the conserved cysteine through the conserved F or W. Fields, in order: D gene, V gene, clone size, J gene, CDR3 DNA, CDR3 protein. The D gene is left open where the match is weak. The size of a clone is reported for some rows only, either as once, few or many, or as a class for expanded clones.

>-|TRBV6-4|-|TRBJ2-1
TGTGCCAGCAGTGAGACTAGGGCCAACAATGAGCAGTTCTTC
CASSETRANNEQFF
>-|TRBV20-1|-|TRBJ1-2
TGCAGCTCGTGGGCAGGGCCTGGCTACACCTTC
CSSWAGPGYTF
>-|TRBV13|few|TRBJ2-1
TGTGCCAGCAGCTTAGAGTCGAGGGCCGGGAAGTTCTTC
CASSLESRAGKFF
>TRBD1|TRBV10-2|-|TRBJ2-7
TGCGCCAGCGGACAGGGCCAATTCGGGGGCGAGCAGTACTTC
CASGQGQFGGEQYF
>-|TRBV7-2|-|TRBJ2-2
TGTGCCAGCAGCTCCACATCGACCGGGGAGCTGTTTTTT
CASSSTSTGELFF
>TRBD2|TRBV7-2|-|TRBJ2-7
TGTGCCAGCAGCCTCGAGCCACTAGCGGGTGAGCAGTACTTC
CASSLEPLAGEQYF
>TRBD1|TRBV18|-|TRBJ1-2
TGTGCCAGCTCACCATCCCGACAGGGGGGCCCCCCTAACTATGGCTACACCTTC
CASSPSRQGGPPNYGYTF
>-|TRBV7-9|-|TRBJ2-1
TGTGCCAGCAGCTTAGGCGGCGGTTTGAGAAATGAGCAGTTCTTC
CASSLGGGLRNEQFF
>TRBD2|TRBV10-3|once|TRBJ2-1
TGTGCCATCAGTCATTCAGTAGCGGGAGCTAGCTACAATGAGCAGTTCTTC
CAISHSVAGASYNEQFF
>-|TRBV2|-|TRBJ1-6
TGTGCCAGCAATCGACTGGGTTATAATTCACCCCTCCACTTT
CASNRLGYNSPLHF
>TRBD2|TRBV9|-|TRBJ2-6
TGTGCCAGCAGCGTAGCCTGGCTAGCGGGGGGCCTCTCTGGGGCCAACGTCCTGACTTTC
CASSVAWLAGGLSGANVLTF
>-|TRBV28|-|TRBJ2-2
TGTGCCAGCAGTTCTGGGACGGGTGACCTCGGCACCGGGGAGCTGTTTTTT
CASSSGTGDLGTGELFF
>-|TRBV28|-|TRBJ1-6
TGTGCCAGCAGTTCAGGGAGCTGGAATAATTCACCCCTCCACTTT
CASSSGSWNNSPLHF
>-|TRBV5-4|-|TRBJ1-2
TGTGCCAGCAGCCGTACAGGGTATGAGGGCTACACCTTC
CASSRTGYEGYTF
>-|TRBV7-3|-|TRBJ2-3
TGTGCCAGCAGCTTGAGGGGAAGCACAGATACGCAGTATTTT
CASSLRGSTDTQYF
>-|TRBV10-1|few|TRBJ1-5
TGCGCCAGCAGCCCTGAAACCGGAGGCAATCAGCCCCAGCATTTT
CASSPETGGNQPQHF
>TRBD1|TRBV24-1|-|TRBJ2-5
TGTGCCACCAGTGCCGGACAGGGGCCTAAGGGAGAGACCCAGTACTTC
CATSAGQGPKGETQYF
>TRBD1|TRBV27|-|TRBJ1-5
TGTGCCAGCAGTTTATCGGGGACAGCTCATCAGCCCCAGCATTTT
CASSLSGTAHQPQHF
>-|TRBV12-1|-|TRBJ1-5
TGTGCCAGCAGCATAAGGGATCAGCCCCAGCATTTT
CASSIRDQPQHF
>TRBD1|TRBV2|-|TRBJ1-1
TGTGCCACCGACAGGGGACACACTGAAGCTTTCTTT
CATDRGHTEAFF
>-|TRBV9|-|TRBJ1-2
TGTGCCAGCAGCCCCCGACAGGCTAACTATGGCTACACCTTC
CASSPRQANYGYTF
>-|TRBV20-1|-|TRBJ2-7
TGCAGTGCTAGTAGTGGCCGGGTTTTGGTTGAGCAGTACTTC
CSASSGRVLVEQYF
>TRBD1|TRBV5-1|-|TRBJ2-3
TGCGCCAGCAGCTTCTACAGGGGGCGCGGAGATACGCAGTATTTT
CASSFYRGRGDTQYF
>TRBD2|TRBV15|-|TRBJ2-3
TGTGCCACCAGTCTAGCGGGAAGGCCCACAGATACGCAGTATTTT
CATSLAGRPTDTQYF
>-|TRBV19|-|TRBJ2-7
TGTGCCAGTAGTACCCTTTGGCAGGGAACCTACGAGCAGTACTTC
CASSTLWQGTYEQYF
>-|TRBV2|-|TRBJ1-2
TGTGCCAGCAACACCCCGGGCGCGGGGAGCTATGGCTACACCTTC
CASNTPGAGSYGYTF
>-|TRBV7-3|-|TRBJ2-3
TGTGCCAGCAGCTCGATGCACACAGATACGCAGTATTTT
CASSSMHTDTQYF
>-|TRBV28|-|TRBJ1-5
TGTGCCAGCAGTCCCAGTTTAGGGGATCAGCCCCAGCATTTT
CASSPSLGDQPQHF
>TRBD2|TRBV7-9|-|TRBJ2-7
TGTGCCAGCAGCTTACTAGCGGGAGGCTCCTACGAGCAGTACTTC
CASSLLAGGSYEQYF
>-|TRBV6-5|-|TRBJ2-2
TGTGCCAGCAGTTATCGGGGAGGGAACACCGGGGAGCTGTTTTTT
CASSYRGGNTGELFF
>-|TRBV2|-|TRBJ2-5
TGTGCCAGCAGGGAAGAGACCCAGTACTTC
CASREETQYF
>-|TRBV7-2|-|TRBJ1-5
TGTGCCAGCAGCTTTGACGGTATAGGGCCCCAGCATTTT
CASSFDGIGPQHF
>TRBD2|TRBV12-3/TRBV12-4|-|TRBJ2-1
TGTGCCAGCAGCGGGAGGGGGGTAAATGAGCAGTTCTTC
CASSGRGVNEQFF
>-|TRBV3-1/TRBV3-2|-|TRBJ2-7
TGTGCCAGCAGCCAAAGAGGGACCCACGGGGAGCAGTACTTC
CASSQRGTHGEQYF
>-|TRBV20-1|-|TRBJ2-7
TGCAGTGCTAGTCTCCACATACAATTCTACGAGCAGTACTTC
CSASLHIQFYEQYF
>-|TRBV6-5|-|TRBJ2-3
TGTGCCGCCGAAGTAGGACCAGATGACACAGATACGCAGTATTTT
CAAEVGPDDTDTQYF
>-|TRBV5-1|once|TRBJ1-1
TGCGCCAGCAGCTTGGGCCCGAACACTGAAGCTTTCTTT
CASSLGPNTEAFF
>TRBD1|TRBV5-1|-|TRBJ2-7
TGCGCCAGCAGCTTGCGCGACAGGGCAGGAGAGCAGTACTTC
CASSLRDRAGEQYF
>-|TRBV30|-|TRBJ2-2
TGTGCCTGGAAGGGCAGCCGGGCCACCGGGGAGCTGTTTTTT
CAWKGSRATGELFF
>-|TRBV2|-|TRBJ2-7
TGTGCCAGCGGTCGAGAATACGAGCAGTACTTC
CASGREYEQYF
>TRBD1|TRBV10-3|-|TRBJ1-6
TGTGCCATCAGCCCGACAGGGGCGGGTTCACCCCTCCACTTT
CAISPTGAGSPLHF
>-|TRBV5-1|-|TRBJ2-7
TGCGCCAGCAGCTTGGCCCCGGACAACTCCTACGAGCAGTACTTC
CASSLAPDNSYEQYF
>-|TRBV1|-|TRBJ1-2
TGCACCAGCAGCCTACGGGGGGTTGTCTATGGCTACACCTTC
CTSSLRGVVYGYTF
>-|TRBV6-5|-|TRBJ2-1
TGTGCCAGCAGTTGGTACGGTGAGCAGTTCTTC
CASSWYGEQFF
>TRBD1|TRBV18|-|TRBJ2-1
TGTGCCAGCTCACCAGGGGTAGGGGGCGAGACGGATGGGTTCTTC
CASSPGVGGETDGFF
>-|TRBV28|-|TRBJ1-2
TGTGCCAGCAGTTTTGGGGACATCTATGGCTACACCTTC
CASSFGDIYGYTF
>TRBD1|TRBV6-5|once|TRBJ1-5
TGTGCCAGCACCCCGACAGGGGGCAATCAGCCCCAGCATTTT
CASTPTGGNQPQHF
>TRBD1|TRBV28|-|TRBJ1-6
TGTGCCAGCAGTCTCCGGGACAGGGGAGATTCACCCCTCCACTTT
CASSLRDRGDSPLHF
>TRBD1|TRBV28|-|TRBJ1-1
TGTGCCAGCAGTTTACCACCGGGACAGGGGAATGAAGCTTTCTTT
CASSLPPGQGNEAFF
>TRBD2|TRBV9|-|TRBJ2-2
TGTGCCAGCACCAACCCTAGCGGGGGGGCGTACACCGGGGAGCTGTTTTTT
CASTNPSGGAYTGELFF
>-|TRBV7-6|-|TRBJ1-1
TGTGCCAGCAGCTTCGGTGCAATGAAGCGTGTAGAAGCTTTCTTT
CASSFGAMKRVEAFF
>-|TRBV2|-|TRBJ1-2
TGTGCCAGCAGTGAAGCGCGACGGGGGGATGGCTACACCTTC
CASSEARRGDGYTF
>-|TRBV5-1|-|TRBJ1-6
TGCGCCAGCAGCTATGACAGCTCCTATAATTCACCCCTCCACTTT
CASSYDSSYNSPLHF
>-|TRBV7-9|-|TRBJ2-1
TGTGCCAGCAGCTTCATTACTTTGGCCACACACGGTGAGCAGTTCTTC
CASSFITLATHGEQFF
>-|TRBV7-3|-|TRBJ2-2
TGTGCCAGCAGCCTCAACAGTAAGGGCGGGGAGCTGTTTTTT
CASSLNSKGGELFF
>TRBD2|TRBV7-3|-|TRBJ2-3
TGTGCCAGCAGCTTACCAGCGGGGGGCACAGATACGCAGTATTTT
CASSLPAGGTDTQYF
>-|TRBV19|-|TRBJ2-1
TGTGCCAGTAGTATCCGGAGTGAGCAGTTCTTC
CASSIRSEQFF
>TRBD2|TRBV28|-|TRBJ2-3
TGTGCCAGCAGTTTCCCCGCTCGACTAGCCGGGGTCGCGCGGGGCACAGATACGCAGTATTTT
CASSFPARLAGVARGTDTQYF
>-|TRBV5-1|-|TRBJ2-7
TGCGCCAGCAGCTTGAATGGAGTCTCTCCCTACGAGCAGTACTTC
CASSLNGVSPYEQYF